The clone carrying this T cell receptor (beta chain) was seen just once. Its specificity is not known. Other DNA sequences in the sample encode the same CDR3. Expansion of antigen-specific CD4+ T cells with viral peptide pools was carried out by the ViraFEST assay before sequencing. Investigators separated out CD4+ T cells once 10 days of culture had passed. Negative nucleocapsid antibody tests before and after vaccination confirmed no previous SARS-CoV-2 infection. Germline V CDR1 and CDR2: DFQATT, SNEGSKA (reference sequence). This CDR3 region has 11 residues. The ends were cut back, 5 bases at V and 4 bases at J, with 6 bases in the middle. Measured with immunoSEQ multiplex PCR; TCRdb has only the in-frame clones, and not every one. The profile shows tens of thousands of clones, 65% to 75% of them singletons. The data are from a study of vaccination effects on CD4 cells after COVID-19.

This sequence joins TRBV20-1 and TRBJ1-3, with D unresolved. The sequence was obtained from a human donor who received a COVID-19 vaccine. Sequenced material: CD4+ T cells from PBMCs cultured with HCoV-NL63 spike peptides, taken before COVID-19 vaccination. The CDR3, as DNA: TGCAGTGCTTCCGGGGGAAACACCATATATTTT. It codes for CSASGGNTIYF.